One sample yielded the 5 T cell receptor beta chains listed below, sequenced in a study of cytomegalovirus exposure and HLA in healthy donors. PCR primers comprised 60 Vbeta and 13 Jbeta primers. The assay was immunoSEQ multiplex PCR, and TCRdb's table has in-frame clones only and misses some. This table holds roughly 83,000 clones, over 60% found once. The specimen sequenced was PBMCs. Source of these receptors: a man between 60 and 75 years old in good health and CMV-seronegative.

This clone showed up just a few times. The chain has TRBV19 and TRBJ1-1; perhaps TRBD1 as D (6 bases). Trimming stripped 3 bases from V and 2 bases from J, with 7 bases between. CDR3 length: 13 amino acids. Germline V CDR1 and CDR2: LNHDA, SQIVND (reference sequence). CDR3 region: CASSIGGNTEAFF. In DNA, the CDR3 is TGTGCCAGTAGTATTGGGGGCAACACTGAAGCTTTCTTT.

The rearrangement joins TRBV30 to TRBJ1-6; 11 bases are shared with TRBD1. Per the germline V gene, CDR1 is GTSNPN and CDR2 is SVGIG (reference sequence). J was trimmed by 6 bases and V by 4 bases; bases with no gene match: 2. The CDR3 extends over 14 amino acids. CDR3 nucleotides: TGTGCCTGGAAAGGGACAGGGGGTAATTCACCCCTCCACTTT. Protein sequence: CAWKGTGGNSPLHF.

The rearrangement links TRBV10-3 to TRBJ2-7; the D gene is possibly TRBD1 (6 bases). This CDR3 has 14 amino acids. Germline V gives CDR1 ENHRY, CDR2 SYGVKD. Trimming took 3 bases from V and 2 from J, leaving 11 bases between them. In nucleotides, the CDR3 is TGTGCCATCAGTGAAAGGGGGACCGCCTACGAGCAGTACTTC. Translating gives CAISERGTAYEQYF.

The V call is TRBV29-1, the J call TRBJ2-1, with 9 bases that match TRBD1. The V gene's germline CDR1 is SQVTM and CDR2 ANQGSEA. CDR3 length: 13 residues. The J segment lost 9 bases and the V segment lost 5 bases, leaving 8 bases of the junction unmatched. CDR3 nucleotides: TGCAGCGTTATACGGGACAGGGCTCCTGAGCAGTTCTTC. Protein sequence: CSVIRDRAPEQFF.

This clone was detected only a few times. The V call is TRBV7-3, the J call TRBJ2-7; the match to TRBD1 covers 9 bases. CDR1 is SGHTA, CDR2 FQGTGA, per germline. The CDR3 is 12 residues long. Trimming took 5 bases from V and 7 from J; bases not matched to a gene: 3. The CDR3 is CASSPGQGEQYF. In DNA form, the CDR3 reads TGTGCCAGCAGCCCCGGACAGGGGGAGCAGTACTTC.